This TCR beta chain was obtained from a study of blood T cell repertoires in COVID-19. The overall study: COVID-19 samples from acute and convalescent phases originated in the United States, Italy and Spain.

Germline CDR1 is SGHDN and CDR2 is FVKESK. The CDR3 extends over 15 amino acids. V lost 0 bases to trimming and J lost 6 bases; unmatched junction nucleotides: 5. Libraries were prepared by immunoSEQ multiplex PCR; TCRdb keeps only in-frame clonotypes and omits some of them. This sample has around 170,000 clones, with 86% found just once. This receptor was identified in a woman between 70 and 85 years old with acute or convalescent COVID-19. This chain uses TRBV14 with TRBJ2-1, with 7 bases identical to TRBD2. Sequenced input: peripheral blood. CDR3 region: CASSQEGDYLNEQFF. The CDR3 bases are TGTGCCAGCAGCCAAGAGGGGGACTATCTCAATGAGCAGTTCTTC.